These 4 T cell receptor beta chains share one sample of origin, sequenced in a study of OX40 agonist ivuxolimab in advanced cancers. Measured with immunoSEQ multiplex PCR; TCRdb has only the in-frame clones, and not every one. Of approximately 80,000 clones listed, around 90% are singletons. Specimen: CD4+ or CD8+ T cells sorted from blood, collected in a trial of the OX40 agonist ivuxolimab. These receptors originate from an adult with an advanced solid tumor such as melanoma, head and neck, liver or kidney cancer.

The V gene is TRBV19, the J gene TRBJ1-1; no reliable D call. The germline CDR1 and CDR2 sequences are LNHDA and SQIVND (reference sequence). This CDR3 contains 13 residues. Trimming cost V 4 bases and J 1 base, with 7 bases left between them. The CDR3 here is CASSKKGNTEAFF. The CDR3 DNA reads TGTGCCAGTAGTAAGAAGGGGAACACTGAAGCTTTCTTT.

This chain uses TRBV10-3 with TRBJ1-5, with D unclear. Per the germline V gene, CDR1 is ENHRY and CDR2 is SYGVKD. V dropped 4 bases and J dropped 5 bases, with 9 bases sitting between them. This CDR3 is 13 amino acids long. CDR3 sequence (DNA): TGTGCCATCAGTGCTGAACGCTATCAGCCCCAGCATTTT. Translating it yields CAISAERYQPQHF.

J is TRBJ1-1 and V is TRBV2; no clear D gene. This CDR3 spans 13 amino acids. CDR1 is SNHLY and CDR2 is FYNNEI in the germline V gene. Trimming pared 5 bases from V and 5 bases from J, leaving 12 bases between. Written as DNA, the CDR3 is TGTGCCAGCAGTTCCCGTCTTCGGACTGAAGCTTTCTTT. It yields the protein CASSSRLRTEAFF.

The sample holds one count of this clone. The V and J genes are TRBV7-9 and TRBJ1-1; D not certain. The germline gives CDR1 SEHNR, CDR2 FQNEAQ (reference sequence). The CDR3 sequence is 14 residues long. V lost 7 bases, J lost 5 bases, and 17 bases lay in between. The CDR3 bases are TGTGCCAGCATACCCCCTATACATGAAACTGAAGCTTTCTTT. As protein: CASIPPIHETEAFF.